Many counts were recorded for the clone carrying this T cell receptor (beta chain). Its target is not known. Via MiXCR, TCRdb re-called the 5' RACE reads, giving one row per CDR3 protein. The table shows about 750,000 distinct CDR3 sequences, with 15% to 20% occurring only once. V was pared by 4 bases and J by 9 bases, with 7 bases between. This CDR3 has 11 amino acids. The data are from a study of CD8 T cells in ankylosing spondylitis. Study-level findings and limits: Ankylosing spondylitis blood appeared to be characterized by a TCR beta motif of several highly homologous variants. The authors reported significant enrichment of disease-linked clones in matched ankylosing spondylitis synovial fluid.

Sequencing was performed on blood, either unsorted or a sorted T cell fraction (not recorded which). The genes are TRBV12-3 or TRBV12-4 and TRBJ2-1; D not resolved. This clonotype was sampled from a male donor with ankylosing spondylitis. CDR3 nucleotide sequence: TGTGCCAGCAGTTCTTCTCTTGAGCAGTTCTTC. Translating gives CASSSSLEQFF.